This TCR beta chain was documented in a study of T cells in Graves' hyperthyroidism and ophthalmopathy. This CDR3 comprises 16 residues. V shed 4 bases, J shed 4 bases, and the junction held 11 bases outside the gene matches. From RNA transcripts, TCR beta CDR3 regions were amplified. Researchers ran a first-round RT-PCR on the TCR CDR3 using the HTBI primer set. TCRdb reprocessed the multiplex PCR reads with MiXCR, giving one entry per CDR3 protein. The profile covers 650,000 to 800,000 distinct CDR3 sequences, with about 45% appearing a single time and less than 9% taken by the ten largest. V is TRBV12-3 or TRBV12-4 and J is TRBJ2-7; 9 positions agree with TRBD1. The sequencing input was peripheral blood or thyroid tissue (not recorded which). The TCR comes from an adult man with Graves' disease, either hyperthyroidism or ophthalmopathy (not recorded which). The CDR3 bases are TGTGCCAGCAGTTCGACCCCCTCCGGGACAGGGTACGAGCAGTACTTC. Amino acids: CASSSTPSGTGYEQYF.